One T cell receptor beta chain is described in this entry. This CDR3 is 14 amino acids long. The data stem from a study of blood T cell repertoires in COVID-19. Whole-study context: There were acute and convalescent COVID-19 samples, and they came from the United States, Italy and Spain.

Libraries were prepared by immunoSEQ multiplex PCR; TCRdb keeps only in-frame clonotypes and omits some of them. The top ten clones hold about 3.4% of a sample with about 110,000 clones, approximately 81% of them seen once. Sequenced: peripheral blood. The source of this sequence is a man aged 40-49 years with acute or convalescent COVID-19. This rearrangement joins TRBV21-1 to TRBJ1-2; the table names TRBD1, a call not compared with the DNA. TRBV21-1 is marked as a pseudogene. The CDR3, as DNA: TGTGCCAGCAGCAAAGCCTACAGGGATTGCGGCTACACCTTC. Translating it yields CASSKAYRDCGYTF.